The rows below give T cell receptor beta chains drawn from one sample of a study of CD8 T cells in Susac syndrome. MiXCR was run by TCRdb on the immunoSEQ multiplex PCR reads, yielding one entry per CDR3 protein. Of some 120,000 distinct CDR3 sequences in the sample, 90% to 95% are singletons; the top ten hold roughly 0.12%. The specimen sequenced was CD4+ T cells from PBMCs. The receptor set was obtained from a human donor in good health. The CDR3 runs from the conserved cysteine through the conserved F or W. A D gene is named only where the DNA matches it firmly.

CDR3 length	J gene	V gene	D gene	CDR3 DNA	CDR3 protein
15	TRBJ2-5	TRBV2	NA	TGTGCCAGCAGTGAGGTCTCAGGGGTTAGAGAGACCCAGTACTTC	CASSEVSGVRETQYF
13	TRBJ2-3	TRBV6-2/TRBV6-3	NA	TGTGCCAGCAGTTACGGGGACACAGATACGCAGTATTTT	CASSYGDTDTQYF
17	TRBJ2-7	TRBV5-1	NA	TGCGCCAGCAGCTTGGTACAGGGATTCGATAGAACCTACGAGCAGTACTTC	CASSLVQGFDRTYEQYF
12	TRBJ2-5	TRBV29-1	NA	TGCAGCGTTGTATCGGGGGCTGAGACCCAGTACTTC	CSVVSGAETQYF
15	TRBJ2-7	TRBV7-6	TRBD2	TGTGCCAGCAGCTTGGGGACTAGCCTCTCCTACGAGCAGTACTTC	CASSLGTSLSYEQYF
16	TRBJ2-1	TRBV28	NA	TGTGCCAGCAGTTCAATGGCCCCAGGGGAATTCGATGAGCAGTTCTTC	CASSSMAPGEFDEQFF
14	TRBJ1-1	TRBV27	NA	TGTGCCAGCAGTACGGGACTCCCGAGCACTGAAGCTTTCTTT	CASSTGLPSTEAFF
16	TRBJ2-1	TRBV23-1	TRBD2	TGCGCCAGCAGTGCAACTAGCGGGAGAAGCTACAATGAGCAGTTCTTC	CASSATSGRSYNEQFF
15	TRBJ2-3	TRBV9	NA	TGTGCCAGCAGCGTAGTGTCACTCCGCGGAGATACGCAGTATTTT	CASSVVSLRGDTQYF
15	TRBJ2-3	TRBV5-1	NA	TGCGCCAGCAGCTTGAGCGGTCCTAGCACAGATACGCAGTATTTT	CASSLSGPSTDTQYF
16	TRBJ2-3	TRBV7-7	TRBD2	TGTGCCAGCAGCAAGGGACTAGCGGGAGTGGGAGATACGCAGTATTTT	CASSKGLAGVGDTQYF
14	TRBJ1-1	TRBV23-1	NA	TGCGCCAGCAGTCATAGAGTTTTGGGGGGTCTAGCTTTCTTT	CASSHRVLGGLAFF
13	TRBJ2-1	TRBV29-1	TRBD1	TGCAGCGAGGGGACAGGTTTAGGCAATGAGCAGTTCTTC	CSEGTGLGNEQFF
16	TRBJ2-1	TRBV4-1	TRBD1	TGCGCCAGCAGCCTTAACAGGGGGAGTCGTGCCAATGAGCAGTTCTTC	CASSLNRGSRANEQFF
14	TRBJ1-3	TRBV6-5	NA	TGTGCCAGCAGCCCCAGGGGAGCCGGAAACACCATATATTTT	CASSPRGAGNTIYF
15	TRBJ2-6	TRBV2	NA	TGTGCCAGCAGTGTTCAGAACTCTGGGGCCAACGTCCTGACTTTC	CASSVQNSGANVLTF
13	TRBJ2-1	TRBV2	NA	TGTGCCAGCGGGGGGCTAGCTACCAATGAGCAGTTCTTC	CASGGLATNEQFF
13	TRBJ2-1	TRBV3-1	NA	TGTGCCAGCAGCAAACAGGGAGACAATGAGCAGTTCTTC	CASSKQGDNEQFF
14	TRBJ2-7	TRBV28	TRBD1	TGTGCCAGCTTGCAGCCAGGGACAGCTTACGAGCAGTACTTC	CASLQPGTAYEQYF
14	TRBJ2-1	TRBV28	NA	TGTGCCAGCAGGCGGGCCTTCCGAAAGGATGAGCAGTTCTTC	CASRRAFRKDEQFF
14	TRBJ2-5	TRBV9	NA	TGTGCCAGCAGCCCAGGGGGGACCCAAGAGACCCAGTACTTC	CASSPGGTQETQYF
14	TRBJ2-7	TRBV29-1	TRBD1	TGCAGCGTCTTCGGACAGGGAAGAAACTACGAGCAGTACTTC	CSVFGQGRNYEQYF
17	TRBJ1-3	TRBV7-2	NA	TGTGCCAGCAGCTTAGTGGGGTGGAGGAACTCTGGAAACACCATATATTTT	CASSLVGWRNSGNTIYF